Described below is a single TCR beta chain sequence and its context. Its cognate antigen is unknown. This entry comes from a study of cytomegalovirus exposure and HLA in healthy donors. General study results and limits: A later analysis showed TCR association rates differing by HLA locus, peaking at DRB1 and lowest at HLA-C.

Use of 60 Vbeta and 13 Jbeta primers characterized the PCR. Sequenced by immunoSEQ multiplex PCR; TCRdb stores in-frame clones only, minus some. This repertoire comprises about 150,000 clones; its ten largest clones make up around 1.5%. Trimming removed 2 bases from V and 8 bases from J, with 12 bases in between. There are 14 residues in the CDR3. Germline CDR1 reads MNHEY; CDR2 reads SVGAGI. The chain joins TRBV6-5 to TRBJ2-2; D perhaps matches TRBD2 (6 bases). The origin of this receptor is a woman aged 45 to 65 in good health and CMV-seronegative. The material sequenced was PBMCs. CDR3: CASSYGGKAGELFF. DNA of the CDR3: TGTGCCAGCAGTTACGGGGGGAAAGCGGGGGAGCTGTTTTTT.